One and the same sample provided the 29 T cell receptor beta chains below, sequenced in a study of TIL therapy for anti-PD-1-resistant metastatic lung cancer. The libraries were made with immunoSEQ v3. The assay was immunoSEQ multiplex PCR, and TCRdb's table has in-frame clones only and misses some. Among more than 20,000 clones listed, 60% to 70% were seen once. Documented time point: pre-treatment sample, taken before nivolumab and TIL therapy. The tumor samples were excised metastases, mostly pleural nodules or supraclavicular lymph nodes. The sample here was tumor tissue, taken at baseline. The source is a woman between 30 and 80 years old with non-small cell lung cancer.

This chain uses TRBV11-3 with TRBJ2-3; TRBD2 aligns across 12 bases. With V trimmed by 3 bases and J by 0 bases, 1 base remained unmatched. The CDR3 totals 16 residues. The germline CDR1 and CDR2 sequences are SGHNT and YENEEA. The CDR3, as DNA: TGTGCCAGCAGCTTTGGGACTAGCGGGAGCACAGATACGCAGTATTTT. Protein product: CASSFGTSGSTDTQYF.

The V call is TRBV6-1, the J call TRBJ2-3; the D gene is possibly TRBD1 (6 bases). CDR3 length: 14 residues. Germline values: CDR1 MNHNS, CDR2 SASEGT. The V end lost 6 bases, the J end lost 3 bases, and 13 bases lay between the germline ends. The CDR3, as DNA: TGTGCCAGCAGGTTCACAGGGCGGACAGATACGCAGTATTTT. Translated: CASRFTGRTDTQYF.

The rearrangement links TRBV5-6 to TRBJ2-7; no clear D gene. The CDR3 has 16 amino acids. Germline values: CDR1 SGHDT, CDR2 YYEEEE. Trimming pared 4 bases from V and 0 bases from J, leaving 17 bases between. The CDR3 is CASSPDPQSSSYEQYF. For the CDR3, the DNA is TGTGCCAGCAGCCCGGACCCGCAGTCCTCCTCCTACGAGCAGTACTTC.

This clone was counted only a few times. The rearrangement links TRBV15 to TRBJ2-3; D is unresolved. The CDR3 runs to 14 residues. Germline lookup yields CDR1 LNHNV and CDR2 YYDKDF (reference sequence). The V end was cut by 5 bases, the J end by 6 bases, with 15 bases between. The CDR3 reads CATSSPYRGDTQYF. The CDR3, as DNA: TGTGCCACCAGCTCGCCGTACCGTGGGGATACGCAGTATTTT.

The V and J genes are TRBV6-1 and TRBJ1-4; the D gene is possibly TRBD1 (5 bases). The CDR3 is 13 residues long. The germline gives CDR1 MNHNS, CDR2 SASEGT. V was pared by 10 bases and J by 3 bases, with 12 bases between. The CDR3 DNA follows: TGTGCCACCTTGGGGGACCCTAATGAAAAACTGTTTTTT. It translates to CATLGDPNEKLFF.

The chain combines TRBV5-6 with TRBJ1-2; TRBD1 matches 9 bases. In germline, CDR1 is SGHDT, CDR2 YYEEEE. The ends lost 4 bases at V and 7 bases at J; junction bases unmatched: 11. This CDR3 is built from 15 residues. The CDR3 region is CASSVRGQGISGYTF. The CDR3 DNA sequence: TGTGCCAGCAGCGTGAGAGGACAGGGGATAAGTGGCTACACCTTC.

The genes are TRBV7-2 and TRBJ2-7; TRBD1 matches at 8 bases. The CDR3 covers 17 residues. Losses at the gene ends were 4 bases for V and 6 bases for J; bases not matched to a gene: 17. From germline, CDR1 is SGHTA and CDR2 FQGNSA. CDR3 sequence reads: CASSSRGTGSQWFEQYF. The CDR3 DNA follows: TGTGCCAGCAGCTCAAGGGGGACAGGAAGTCAGTGGTTCGAGCAGTACTTC.

This chain links TRBV6-5 with TRBJ1-2; 8 bases are a match to TRBD1. The CDR3 is 12 amino acids. CDR1 MNHEY and CDR2 SVGAGI come from the germline V gene. V gave up 6 bases and J gave up 7 bases; unmatched junction bases: 4. The CDR3 DNA reads as TGTGCCAGCAGCATGACAGGGGTTGGCTACACCTTC. It encodes CASSMTGVGYTF.

The rearrangement links TRBV27 to TRBJ2-1, with 9 bases lining up with TRBD2. With V trimmed by 7 bases and J by 6 bases, 16 bases remained unmatched. The CDR3 has 17 residues. The germline gives CDR1 MNHEY, CDR2 SMNVEV (reference sequence). This chain's CDR3 is CASTARTAGGLLNEQFF. As DNA, the CDR3 is TGTGCCAGCACTGCCCGAACAGCGGGAGGACTACTCAATGAGCAGTTCTTC.

The rearrangement joins TRBV6-1 to TRBJ1-2; TRBD1 agrees at 8 bases. The CDR3 has 14 amino acids. Germline loops: CDR1 MNHNS, CDR2 SASEGT. V lost 4 bases, J lost 5 bases, and 6 bases stayed unmatched. The DNA for the CDR3 is TGTGCCAGCAGTGCTCGGACAGGGACATATGGCTACACCTTC. Translated: CASSARTGTYGYTF.

The chain is built from TRBV10-1 and TRBJ2-3; TRBD2 aligns across 9 bases. Germline V gives CDR1 WNHNN, CDR2 SYGVQD (reference sequence). This CDR3 comprises 14 residues. Trimming removed 6 bases from V and 5 bases from J; junction bases left unmatched: 6. The CDR3 DNA reads as TGCGCCAGCAGCGTTAGCGGGAGAGAAGATACGCAGTATTTT. It encodes CASSVSGREDTQYF.

The CDR3 DNA sequence: TGCGCCAGCAGCGCGGCGGCTAGCGGGAGTGTTAATGAGCAGTTCTTC. Protein sequence: CASSAAASGSVNEQFF. This sequence joins TRBV5-1 and TRBJ2-1; 10 bases are shared with TRBD2. CDR3 length: 16 residues. Germline lookup yields CDR1 SGHRS and CDR2 YFSETQ. V was pared by 4 bases and J by 7 bases, with 11 bases of the junction left unmatched.

This clone was observed a single time. A read error may produce the germline difference seen at one junction end. The rearrangement uses TRBV10-1 and TRBJ1-1, with D possibly being TRBD1 (5 bases). CDR3 length: 11 amino acids. The germline gives CDR1 WNHNN, CDR2 SYGVQD (reference sequence). CDR3: CASALGTEAFF. The CDR3 region has the DNA TGCGCCAGCGCCTTGGGGACTGAGGCTTTCTTT.

V is TRBV27 and J is TRBJ1-4; tentative D call: TRBD1 (5 bases). CDR3 length equals 19 residues. Looked up from germline, CDR1 is MNHEY and CDR2 is SMNVEV (reference sequence). V was pared by 3 bases and J by 7 bases, with 27 bases between. For the CDR3, the DNA is TGTGCCAGCAGTTTCGCTGGACCCATCTCCGGGGACCGGGGTGAAAAACTGTTTTTT. Amino acids: CASSFAGPISGDRGEKLFF. Combining the CDR3 with reference TRBV27 and TRBJ1-4 gives the whole variable domain EAQVTQNPRYLITVTGKKLTVTCSQNMNHEYMSWYRQDPGLGLRQIYYSMNVEVTDKGDVPEGYKVSRKEKRNFPLILESPSPNQTSLYFCASSFAGPISGDRGEKLFFGSGTQLSVL.

The V call is TRBV5-1, the J call TRBJ2-5; D is unresolved. The CDR3 extends over 13 amino acids. Trimming shortened V by 3 bases and J by 4 bases, and 10 bases separated the two germline ends. Germline V gene data show CDR1 as SGHRS and CDR2 as YFSETQ. CDR3 sequence reads: CASSSPTGETQYF. In DNA form, the CDR3 reads TGCGCCAGCAGCTCCCCTACGGGAGAGACCCAGTACTTC.

The rearrangement uses TRBV5-4 and TRBJ2-2; perhaps TRBD1 as D (5 bases). In germline, CDR1 is SGHNT, CDR2 YYREEE (reference sequence). Trimming removed 5 bases from V and 2 bases from J, with 13 bases in between. CDR3 length equals 15 residues. The CDR3 here is CASSLGHLNTGELFF. The CDR3 region has the DNA TGTGCCAGCAGTCTAGGACACCTAAACACCGGGGAGCTGTTTTTT.

V gene TRBV27 combines with J gene TRBJ2-7; TRBD2 matches at 11 bases. This CDR3 is built from 13 residues. Trimming cost V 5 bases and J 4 bases; bases outside gene matches: 1. In germline, CDR1 is MNHEY, CDR2 SMNVEV (reference sequence). CDR3 coding DNA: TGTGCCAGCAGTGGGACTAGCGGTTACGAGCAGTACTTC. The encoded protein is CASSGTSGYEQYF.

In its sample, this clone was seen a few times. V is TRBV7-8 and J is TRBJ1-4; no clear D gene. CDR3 length: 13 amino acids. Germline CDR1 and CDR2: SGHVS and FQNEAQ. Trimming pared 5 bases from V and 2 bases from J, leaving 6 bases between. The DNA for the CDR3 is TGTGCCAGCAGCCCTTTCACTAATGAAAAACTGTTTTTT. Translating it yields CASSPFTNEKLFF.

The J gene is TRBJ2-2, the V gene TRBV2, with 7 nucleotides matching TRBD2. The V gene's germline CDR1 is SNHLY and CDR2 FYNNEI. The ends lost 7 bases at V and 4 bases at J; junction bases unmatched: 9. CDR3 length equals 15 residues. The CDR3, as DNA: TGTGCCAGCACCCCTTCCAGCGGGACCACCGGGGAGCTGTTTTTT. Its protein product is CASTPSSGTTGELFF.

V usage is TRBV30 and J usage is TRBJ1-5; D uncertain. The CDR3 has 15 residues. Germline V gene lookup returns CDR1 GTSNPN and CDR2 SVGIG (reference sequence). V was cut by 2 bases and J by 7 bases, with 18 bases left in between. The chain's CDR3 is CAWSLGQRVEQPQHF. For the CDR3, the DNA is TGTGCCTGGAGTCTAGGTCAGAGGGTCGAACAGCCCCAGCATTTT.

The rearrangement joins TRBV5-5 to TRBJ2-2; 10 bases match TRBD2. V was pared by 6 bases and J by 4 bases, with 6 bases of the junction left unmatched. The V gene's germline CDR1 is SGHKS and CDR2 YYEKEE (reference sequence). The CDR3 is 15 residues long. CDR3 sequence reads: CASNPGLAITGELFF. The DNA for the CDR3 is TGTGCCAGCAACCCGGGACTAGCGATCACCGGGGAGCTGTTTTTT.

V usage is TRBV6-1 and J usage is TRBJ1-2; possible D gene TRBD1, 6 bases. The CDR3 loop spans 15 amino acids. CDR1 and CDR2 from the germline V gene are MNHNS and SASEGT. Between the trimmed V and J ends, which lost 5 bases and 7 bases, there was a span of 20 bases. The CDR3 protein is CASSTGGGFSFGYTF. The CDR3 nucleotides read TGTGCCAGCAGTACGGGGGGGGGCTTCAGTTTTGGCTACACCTTC.

There are a few counts of this clone. The chain has TRBV4-2 and TRBJ1-1; unclear D gene. CDR1 and CDR2 from the germline V gene are LGHNA and YNFKEQ. Trimming cost V 1 base and J 1 base, with 10 bases left between them. There are 15 residues in the CDR3. In DNA form, the CDR3 reads TGTGCCAGCAGCCAAGGTGCAGTGACGAACACTGAAGCTTTCTTT. It translates to CASSQGAVTNTEAFF.

The chain combines TRBV5-5 with TRBJ1-1, with D possibly matching TRBD1 (5 bases). Germline V lookup: CDR1 SGHKS, CDR2 YYEKEE (reference sequence). The germline V and J ends were trimmed by 1 base and 1 base, with 11 bases remaining between them. The CDR3 has 15 residues. The CDR3 loop reads CASSLLGVPNTEAFF. CDR3 nucleotide sequence: TGTGCCAGCAGCTTGTTGGGGGTCCCGAACACTGAAGCTTTCTTT.

This clone was seen a few times. The rearrangement uses TRBV6-5 and TRBJ2-7, with D perhaps TRBD1 (6 bases). Germline V gives CDR1 MNHEY, CDR2 SVGAGI. The CDR3 has 13 amino acids. V was shortened by 6 bases and J by 1 base, with 10 bases between the two germline ends. The DNA for the CDR3 is TGTGCCAGCAGGAGGCAGGGGTCCTACGAGCAGTACTTC. It translates to CASRRQGSYEQYF.

This clone was detected only a few times. J is TRBJ1-2 and V is TRBV6-5, with a possible D match to TRBD1 (5 bases). CDR3 length: 13 residues. Germline V CDR1 and CDR2: MNHEY, SVGAGI. Deletions cut 2 bases from V and 10 bases from J, with 14 bases between. The CDR3 loop reads CASSYGQGLAYTF. In DNA, the CDR3 is TGTGCCAGCAGTTACGGGCAGGGCCTTGCCTACACCTTC.

Remarks on this clone: A junction end diverges from the germline sequence, so it may reflect a read error. The chain carries TRBV30 and TRBJ1-1, with D possibly being TRBD1 (5 bases). This CDR3 has 17 residues. Per the germline V gene, CDR1 is GTSNPN and CDR2 is SVGIG (reference sequence). DNA of the CDR3: TGTGCTTGGAGCCGCCCAGGGTCAGGCCGCTTGAACACTGAAGCTTTCTTT. Translated, it gives CAWSRPGSGRLNTEAFF.

This rearrangement joins TRBV10-1 to TRBJ1-1, with a weak D call TRBD1 (5 bases). Trimming removed 4 bases at V and 1 base at J, with 7 bases between. Germline CDR1 reads WNHNN; CDR2 reads SYGVQD (reference sequence). This CDR3 is 13 amino acids long. DNA for the CDR3: TGCGCCAGCAGTGGTCAGGGGAACACTGAAGCTTTCTTT. Amino acid sequence: CASSGQGNTEAFF.

The chain joins TRBV2 to TRBJ2-5; the match to TRBD2 covers 8 bases. From germline, CDR1 is SNHLY and CDR2 FYNNEI. Germline trimming cut 8 bases from V and 2 bases from J; bases unmatched to any gene: 19. The CDR3 totals 18 residues. In DNA, the CDR3 is TGTGCCAGCGGGCGCGGGAGCGGGAGTAGTCGAGGGCAAGAGACCCAGTACTTC. Translation: CASGRGSGSSRGQETQYF.